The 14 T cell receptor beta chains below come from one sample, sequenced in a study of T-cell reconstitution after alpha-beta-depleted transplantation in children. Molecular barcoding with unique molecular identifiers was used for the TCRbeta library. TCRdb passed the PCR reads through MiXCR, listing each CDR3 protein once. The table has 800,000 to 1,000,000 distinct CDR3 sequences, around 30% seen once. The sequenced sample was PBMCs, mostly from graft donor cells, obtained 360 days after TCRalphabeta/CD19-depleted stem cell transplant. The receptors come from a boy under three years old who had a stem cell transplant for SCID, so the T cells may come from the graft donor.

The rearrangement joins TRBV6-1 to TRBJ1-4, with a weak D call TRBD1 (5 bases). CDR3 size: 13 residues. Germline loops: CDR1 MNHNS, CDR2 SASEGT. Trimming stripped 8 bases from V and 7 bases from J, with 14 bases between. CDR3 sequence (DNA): TGTGCCAGCGCCTCGGGGCCGGGTGAAAAACTGTTTTTT. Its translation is CASASGPGEKLFF.

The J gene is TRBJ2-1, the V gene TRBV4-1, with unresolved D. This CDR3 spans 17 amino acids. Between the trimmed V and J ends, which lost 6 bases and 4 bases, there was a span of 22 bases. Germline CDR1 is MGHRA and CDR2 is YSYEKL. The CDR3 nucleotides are TGCGCCAGCAGAGAACAAGACGCAATAGTGCCTTACAATGAGCAGTTCTTC. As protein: CASREQDAIVPYNEQFF.

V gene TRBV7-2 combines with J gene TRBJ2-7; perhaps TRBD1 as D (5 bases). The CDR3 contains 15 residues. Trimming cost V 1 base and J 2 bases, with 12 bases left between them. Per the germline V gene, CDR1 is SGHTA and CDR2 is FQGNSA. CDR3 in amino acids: CASSLEGRLTYEQYF. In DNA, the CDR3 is TGTGCCAGCAGCTTAGAGGGGCGTCTAACCTACGAGCAGTACTTC.

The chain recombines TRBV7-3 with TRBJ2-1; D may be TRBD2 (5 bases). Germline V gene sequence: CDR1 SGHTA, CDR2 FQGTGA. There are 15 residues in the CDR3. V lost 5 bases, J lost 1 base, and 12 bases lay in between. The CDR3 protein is CASSLTPGSYNEQFF. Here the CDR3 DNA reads TGTGCCAGCAGCCTTACCCCGGGGTCCTACAATGAGCAGTTCTTC.

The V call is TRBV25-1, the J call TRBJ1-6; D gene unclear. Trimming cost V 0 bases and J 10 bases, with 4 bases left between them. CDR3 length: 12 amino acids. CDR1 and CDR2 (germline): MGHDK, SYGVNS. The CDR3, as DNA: TGTGCCAGCAGTGAATATCGGTCACCCCTCCACTTT. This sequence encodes CASSEYRSPLHF.

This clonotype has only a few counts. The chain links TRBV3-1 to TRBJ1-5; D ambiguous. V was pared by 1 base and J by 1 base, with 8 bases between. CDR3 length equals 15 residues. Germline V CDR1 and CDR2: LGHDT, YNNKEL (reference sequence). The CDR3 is CASSQGTASNQPQHF. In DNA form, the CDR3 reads TGTGCCAGCAGCCAAGGAACCGCGAGCAATCAGCCCCAGCATTTT.

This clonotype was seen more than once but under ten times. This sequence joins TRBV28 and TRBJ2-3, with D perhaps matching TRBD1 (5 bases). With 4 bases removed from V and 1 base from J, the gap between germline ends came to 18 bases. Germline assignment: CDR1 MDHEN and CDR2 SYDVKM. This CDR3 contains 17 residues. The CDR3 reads CASSSPDSFGRTDTQYF. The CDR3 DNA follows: TGTGCCAGCAGTTCCCCCGACAGTTTTGGACGCACAGATACGCAGTATTTT.

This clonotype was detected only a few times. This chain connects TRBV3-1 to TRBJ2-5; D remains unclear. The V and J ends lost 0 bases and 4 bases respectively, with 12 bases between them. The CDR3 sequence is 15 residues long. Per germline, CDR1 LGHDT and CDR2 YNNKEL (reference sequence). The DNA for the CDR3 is TGTGCCAGCAGCCAAGATGTGGGTTACGGAGAGACCCAGTACTTC. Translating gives CASSQDVGYGETQYF.

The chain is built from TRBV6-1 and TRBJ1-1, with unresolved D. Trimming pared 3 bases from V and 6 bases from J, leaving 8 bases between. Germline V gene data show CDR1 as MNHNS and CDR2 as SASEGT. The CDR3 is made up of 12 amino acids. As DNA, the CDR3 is TGTGCCAGCAGTGAGAGGTTGGCTGAAGCTTTCTTT. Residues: CASSERLAEAFF.

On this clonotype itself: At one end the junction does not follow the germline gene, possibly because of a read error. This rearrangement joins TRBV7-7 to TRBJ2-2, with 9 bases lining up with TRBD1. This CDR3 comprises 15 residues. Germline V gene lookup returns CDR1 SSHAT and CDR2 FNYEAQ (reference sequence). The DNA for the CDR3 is TGTGTCAGCAGTCGGGGACAGGGTTACACCGGGGAGCTGTTTTTT. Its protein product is CVSSRGQGYTGELFF.

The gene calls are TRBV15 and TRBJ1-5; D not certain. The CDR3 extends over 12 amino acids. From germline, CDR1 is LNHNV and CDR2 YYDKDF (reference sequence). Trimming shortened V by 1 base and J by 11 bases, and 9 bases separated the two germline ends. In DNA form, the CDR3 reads TGTGCCACCAGCAGAGTAGAGGGTTCCCAGCATTTT. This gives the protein CATSRVEGSQHF.

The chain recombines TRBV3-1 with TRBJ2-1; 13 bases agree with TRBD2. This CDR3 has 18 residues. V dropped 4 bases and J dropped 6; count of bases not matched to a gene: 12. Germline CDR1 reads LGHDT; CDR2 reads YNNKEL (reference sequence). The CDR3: CASSPRLGLAGVFNEQFF. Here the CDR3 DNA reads TGTGCCAGCAGCCCCCGCCTCGGACTAGCGGGGGTGTTCAATGAGCAGTTCTTC.

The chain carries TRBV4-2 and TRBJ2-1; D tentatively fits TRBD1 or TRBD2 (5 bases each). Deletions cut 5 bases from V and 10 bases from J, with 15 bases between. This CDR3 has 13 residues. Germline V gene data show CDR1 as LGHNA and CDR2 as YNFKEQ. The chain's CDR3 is CASSGPGDGEQFF. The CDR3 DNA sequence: TGTGCCAGCAGCGGGCCCGGGGACGGGGAGCAGTTCTTC.

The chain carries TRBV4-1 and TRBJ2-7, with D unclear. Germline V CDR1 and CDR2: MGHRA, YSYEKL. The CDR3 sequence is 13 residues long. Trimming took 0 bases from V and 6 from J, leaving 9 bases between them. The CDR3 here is CASSQDRSPEQYF. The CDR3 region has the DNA TGCGCCAGCAGCCAAGATCGGTCCCCCGAGCAGTACTTC.